This T cell receptor (beta chain) was identified in a study of neurological immune-mediated disorders. About the research overall: Relapsing-remitting disease was seen in 31 of the 34 multiple sclerosis patients, and secondary progressive disease was seen in 3. Study results and limitations: HTLV-1-associated myelopathy displayed the greatest TCR clonal expansion, and multiple sclerosis exhibited the smallest, lower than that of healthy controls. The absence of any CDR3 amino acid sequence shared by expanded clones across subjects suggests that repertoires were private in all groups.

This CDR3 spans 18 amino acids. V was clipped by 5 bases and J by 6 bases; unmatched bases: 12. Germline CDR1 is MDHEN and CDR2 is SYDVKM. In this sample, this clonotype turned up many times. Its antigen is undetermined. The authors made cDNA by 5'RACE with 10-nucleotide random UMIs. TCRdb called the 5' RACE reads again in MiXCR, with one record for every CDR3 protein. The repertoire holds tens of thousands of distinct CDR3 sequences, with around 5.2% as singletons. The chain combines TRBV28 with TRBJ2-3, with 15 bases lining up with TRBD2. The sample consisted of PBMCs. This clonotype originated in a man between 18 and 35 years old with multiple sclerosis. The CDR3 sequence: CASSSGLAGTSGRDTQYF. The CDR3 DNA reads TGTGCCAGCAGTAGCGGTCTAGCGGGGACTAGCGGGAGGGATACGCAGTATTTT.